The T cell receptor (beta chain) described here comes from a study of shared clonotypes between healthy human individuals. None of the donors, who were healthy HIV-negative adults, had recently had acute infections or vaccinations. Every one of the donors was a Caucasian adult that lived in Nashville, Tennessee. In regard to this clone: Its matching antigen is unknown.

Study findings and constraints: Lower generation probabilities were found for non-shared clonotypes than for those shared by all four donors.

Using immunoSEQ multiplex PCR, the repertoire was profiled, and TCRdb retains in-frame clones only, with some absent. Altogether about 2.3 million clones are present, approximately 95% being singletons, with the ten largest covering 0.35% to 0.5%. The CDR3 loop spans 15 amino acids. Germline CDR1 is MGHDK and CDR2 is SYGVNS. After removal of 1 base from V and 7 bases from J, the junction contained 4 bases not matched to a gene. This clonotype originated in a man in his late teens or twenties in good health. Some clones in this sample may be carry-over from other donors' samples. Material for sequencing was naive CD4+ T cells from PBMCs. Noted subset: CD45RA+ positively selected. This chain connects TRBV25-1 to TRBJ1-4, with 9 bases fitting TRBD1. The CDR3 DNA reads TGTGCCAGCAGTGAATGGGGACAGGGCCTTGAAAAACTGTTTTTT. Translating it yields CASSEWGQGLEKLFF.